One and the same sample provided the 7 T cell receptor beta chains below, sequenced in a study of blood T cell repertoires in COVID-19. Sequencing was performed with immunoSEQ multiplex PCR; in TCRdb, only in-frame clones are kept and a portion is missing. The table has 200,000 to 250,000 clones, 82% seen once; the top ten hold roughly 8.2%. The sequenced sample was peripheral blood. These receptors were taken from an elderly woman with COVID-19, enrolled during active disease.

The rearrangement joins TRBV7-9 to TRBJ2-2; D perhaps matches TRBD1 (5 bases). The V gene lost 1 base and the J gene lost 9 bases, with 15 bases spanning the gap. Germline CDR1 SEHNR, CDR2 FQNEAQ (reference sequence). The CDR3 length is 15 residues. The CDR3 bases are TGTGCCAGCAGCTTAGGACAGACCAGGACGAGGGAGCTGTTTTTT. It yields the protein CASSLGQTRTRELFF.

The chain combines TRBV5-1 with TRBJ2-1; D uncertain. Germline assignment: CDR1 SGHRS and CDR2 YFSETQ. There are 14 residues in the CDR3. V was cut by 0 bases and J by 4 bases, with 8 bases left in between. The CDR3 nucleotides are TGCGCCAGCAGCTTGGCCCCCAGATACAATGAGCAGTTCTTC. Amino acid sequence: CASSLAPRYNEQFF.

This chain connects TRBV19 to TRBJ2-1, with TRBD2 matching 11 bases. Germline V gives CDR1 LNHDA, CDR2 SQIVND (reference sequence). J lost 3 bases, V lost 5 bases, and 21 bases had no gene match. The CDR3 covers 21 residues. CDR3 nucleotides: TGTGCCAGTAGTCCCTCCAAACAGGTTCTAGCGGGGGGCCACTACTACAATGAGCAGTTCTTC. It encodes CASSPSKQVLAGGHYYNEQFF. The full variable domain, in which reference TRBV19 and TRBJ2-1 provide the parts outside the CDR3, is DGGITQSPKYLFRKEGQNVTLSCEQNLNHDAMYWYRQDPGQGLRLIYYSQIVNDFQKGDIAEGYSVSREKKESFPLTVTSAQKNPTAFYLCASSPSKQVLAGGHYYNEQFFGPGTRLTVL.

V gene TRBV10-3 combines with J gene TRBJ2-7; 8 nucleotides match TRBD2. With V trimmed by 3 bases and J by 5 bases, 9 bases remained unmatched. Germline V CDR1 and CDR2: ENHRY, SYGVKD. CDR3 length: 15 residues. CDR3 nucleotides: TGTGCCATCAGTGATCCCGGGACTAGGATCGACGAGCAGTACTTC. Translation gives CAISDPGTRIDEQYF.

This clone has only a few counts. Additional DNA sequences in this sample encode the identical CDR3. The chain employs TRBV7-9 and TRBJ1-1; D ambiguous. From germline, CDR1 is SEHNR and CDR2 FQNEAQ (reference sequence). Trimming removed 1 base from V and 5 bases from J, with 8 bases in between. The CDR3 consists of 13 residues. CDR3 sequence (DNA): TGTGCCAGCAGCTTAGGGGGAGGGACTGAAGCTTTCTTT. Protein: CASSLGGGTEAFF.

Notes on this clone: One end of the junction fails to match germline, which may point to a read error. The gene calls are TRBV28 and TRBJ1-2; TRBD1 is a possible D gene (6 bases). Germline V gives CDR1 MDHEN, CDR2 SYDVKM. The CDR3 spans 11 residues. Here the CDR3 reads CASRHQGKVIF. CDR3 nucleotide sequence: TGTGCCAGCAGGCATCAGGGGAAAGTGATCTTC.

The chain recombines TRBV6-5 with TRBJ1-1, with TRBD1 matching over 7 bases. The CDR3 length is 14 residues. V shed 6 bases, J shed 6 bases, and the junction held 10 bases outside the gene matches. In germline, CDR1 is MNHEY, CDR2 SVGAGI. The chain's CDR3 is CASRVGDREAEAFF. In nucleotides, the CDR3 is TGTGCCAGCAGGGTGGGAGACAGGGAGGCTGAAGCTTTCTTT.